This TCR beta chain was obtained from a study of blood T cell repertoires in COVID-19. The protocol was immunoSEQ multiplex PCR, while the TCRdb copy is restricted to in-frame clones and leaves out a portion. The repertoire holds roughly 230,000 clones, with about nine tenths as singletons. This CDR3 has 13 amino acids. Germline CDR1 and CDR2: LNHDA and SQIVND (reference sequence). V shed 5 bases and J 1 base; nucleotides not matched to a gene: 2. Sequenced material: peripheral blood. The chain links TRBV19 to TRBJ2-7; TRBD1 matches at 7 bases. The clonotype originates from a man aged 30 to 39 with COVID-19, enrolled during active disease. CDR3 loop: CASSSGQSYEQYF. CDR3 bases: TGTGCCAGTAGTTCGGGACAGTCCTACGAGCAGTACTTC.